The 26 T cell receptor beta chains presented below share a single source sample, sequenced in a study of T cells after yellow fever vaccination. In TCRdb, the 5' RACE reads were re-called with MiXCR into one record per CDR3 protein. The sample holds a few hundred thousand distinct CDR3 sequences; 6.8% are singletons and the top ten take 18%. The specimen was PBMCs, collected around 45 days after the first yellow fever vaccination. These receptors all stem from a man between 18 and 29 years old who received the YFV17D yellow fever vaccine.

The rearrangement uses TRBV7-2 and TRBJ1-5, with D possibly being TRBD1 (6 bases). The CDR3 covers 14 residues. V gave up 8 bases and J gave up 11 bases, with 22 bases separating them. Germline CDR1 reads SGHTA; CDR2 reads FQGNSA. CDR3 residues: CASGPGSTEGAQHF. Here the CDR3 DNA reads TGTGCCAGCGGCCCCGGGTCAACTGAGGGGGCCCAGCATTTT.

The sample holds a few counts of this clonotype. V usage is TRBV4-3 and J usage is TRBJ1-2, with 8 bases that match TRBD1. The CDR3 runs to 16 residues. With 2 bases clipped from V and 4 bases from J, the junction kept 9 bases outside the gene matches. Germline-derived CDR1 and CDR2 are LGHNA and YSLEER. The CDR3 sequence is CASSQSLQGVPYGYTF. The CDR3 DNA is TGCGCCAGCAGCCAATCTCTACAGGGGGTCCCCTATGGCTACACCTTC.

The rearrangement links TRBV6-2 or TRBV6-3 to TRBJ2-5, with D unresolved. Trimming took 6 bases from V and 1 from J, leaving 6 bases between them. The CDR3 spans 12 residues. The germline V gene encodes CDR1 MNHEY and CDR2 SVGEGT. The CDR3 DNA reads TGTGCCAGCAGAAAGACCCAAGAGACCCAGTACTTC. Protein product: CASRKTQETQYF.

The genes are TRBV21-1 and TRBJ2-7; the listed D gene, TRBD1, was not tested against the DNA. TRBV21-1 is marked as a pseudogene. There are 18 residues in the CDR3. The CDR3 nucleotides read TGTGCCAGCAGCAAAGAATTTCTCCCGGGAATTAAGGTCTACGAGCAGTACTTC. It is translated as CASSKEFLPGIKVYEQYF.

This clonotype was counted ten times or more. The chain recombines TRBV6-2 or TRBV6-3 with TRBJ2-2; D is unresolved. The V end lost 5 bases, the J end lost 0 bases, and 7 bases lay between the germline ends. Per the germline V gene, CDR1 is MNHEY and CDR2 is SVGEGT. The CDR3 spans 14 residues. The CDR3 coding sequence is TGTGCCAGCAGTAGGGAATCGAACACCGGGGAGCTGTTTTTT. Its protein product is CASSRESNTGELFF.

This clonotype was seen at least ten times. The rearrangement joins TRBV6-2 or TRBV6-3 to TRBJ1-1; D remains ambiguous. The germline V gene encodes CDR1 MNHEY and CDR2 SVGEGT. V lost 3 bases to trimming and J lost 2 bases, with 7 bases between them. The CDR3 spans 13 residues. CDR3 DNA: TGTGCCAGCAGTTATCAGGATAACACTGAAGCTTTCTTT. Translation gives CASSYQDNTEAFF.

This clonotype was counted a few times. This chain links TRBV7-2 with TRBJ2-6; D not certain. Trimming pared 3 bases from V and 4 bases from J, leaving 7 bases between. Per the germline V gene, CDR1 is SGHTA and CDR2 is FQGNSA. The CDR3 covers 14 residues. CDR3 DNA sequence: TGTGCCAGCAGCTTTACACTAGGGGCCAACGTCCTGACTTTC. This codes for CASSFTLGANVLTF.

A few counts support this clonotype. The chain uses TRBV19 and TRBJ1-6, with 11 bases that match TRBD1. CDR1 and CDR2 from the germline V gene are LNHDA and SQIVND (reference sequence). J lost 7 bases, V lost 9 bases, and 2 bases had no gene match. The CDR3 extends over 13 amino acids. The CDR3 is CASGTGGNSPLHF. The DNA of the CDR3 is TGTGCCAGCGGGACAGGGGGGAATTCACCCCTCCACTTT.

The V and J genes are TRBV19 and TRBJ1-1, with a weak D call TRBD1 (6 bases). The germline V and J ends were trimmed by 3 bases and 5 bases, with 10 bases remaining between them. Germline lookup yields CDR1 LNHDA and CDR2 SQIVND (reference sequence). The CDR3 consists of 13 residues. Here the CDR3 reads CASSIKGDTEAFF. The CDR3 DNA reads as TGTGCCAGTAGTATTAAGGGGGATACTGAAGCTTTCTTT.

This clonotype has more than one count but fewer than ten. The CDR3 DNA sequence: TGCAGTGCTAGCGGTGGTAATGTGGAGACCCAGTACTTC. Protein: CSASGGNVETQYF. The chain combines TRBV20-1 with TRBJ2-5; no clear D gene. The length of the CDR3 is 13 residues. The germline V and J ends were trimmed by 3 bases and 5 bases, with 13 bases remaining between them. Per germline, CDR1 DFQATT and CDR2 SNEGSKA (reference sequence).

Ten or more counts support this clonotype. This chain joins TRBV5-1 and TRBJ2-5; D is unclear. The V gene lost 4 bases and the J gene lost 1 base, with 17 bases spanning the gap. This CDR3 is built from 16 residues. In germline, CDR1 is SGHRS, CDR2 YFSETQ. CDR3: CASSGDWGIIQETQYF. In DNA, the CDR3 is TGCGCCAGCAGCGGCGATTGGGGTATTATCCAAGAGACCCAGTACTTC. The whole variable domain, filled in from reference TRBV5-1 and TRBJ2-5, reads KAGVTQTPRYLIKTRGQQVTLSCSPISGHRSVSWYQQTPGQGLQFLFEYFSETQRNKGNFPGRFSGRQFSNSRSEMNVSTLELGDSALYLCASSGDWGIIQETQYFGPGTRLLVL.

The chain combines TRBV7-2 with TRBJ2-3; D might be TRBD1 or TRBD2, each matching 7 bases. CDR1 is SGHTA and CDR2 is FQGNSA in the germline V gene. The CDR3 loop spans 14 amino acids. Trimming pared 5 bases from V and 3 bases from J, leaving 12 bases between. CDR3 nucleotide sequence: TGTGCCAGCAGCCGGCAGGGGGGGACAGATACGCAGTATTTT. Amino acid sequence: CASSRQGGTDTQYF.

In its sample, this clonotype was seen many times. The chain carries TRBV4-3 and TRBJ2-5; maybe TRBD2 (7 bases). The germline CDR1 and CDR2 sequences are LGHNA and YSLEER. There are 16 residues in the CDR3. The germline V and J ends were trimmed by 0 bases and 2 bases, with 13 bases remaining between them. The CDR3 region has the DNA TGCGCCAGCAGCCAAGATCGCGGGGGCGAACAAGAGACCCAGTACTTC. Amino acids: CASSQDRGGEQETQYF.

About this clonotype itself: A much larger clonotype is one base distant, so this may be a read error. The gene calls are TRBV6-6 and TRBJ1-2; D is undetermined. With 4 bases removed from V and 3 bases from J, the gap between germline ends came to 6 bases. This CDR3 comprises 12 residues. Germline lookup yields CDR1 MNHNY and CDR2 SVGAGI (reference sequence). The CDR3 here is CASSLGHYGYTF. The DNA of the CDR3 is TGTGCCAGCAGTTTAGGGCACTATGGCTACACCTTC.

The V call is TRBV20-1, the J call TRBJ1-2; D remains unclear. The ends were cut back, 5 bases at V and 0 bases at J, with 16 bases in the middle. Germline V gives CDR1 DFQATT, CDR2 SNEGSKA (reference sequence). The CDR3 consists of 15 residues. CDR3: CSAHRGFTTNYGYTF. DNA for the CDR3: TGCAGTGCTCACCGTGGGTTTACGACTAACTATGGCTACACCTTC.

Here the CDR3 reads CASSQDMTGRASTPLHF. In DNA form, the CDR3 reads TGCGCCAGCAGCCAAGACATGACAGGGCGAGCCAGCACACCCCTCCACTTT. V gene TRBV4-1 combines with J gene TRBJ1-6; TRBD1 matches at 7 bases. From germline, CDR1 is MGHRA and CDR2 YSYEKL. With V trimmed by 0 bases and J by 11 bases, 13 bases remained unmatched. The CDR3 runs 17 residues.

This clonotype was counted ten times or more. J is TRBJ2-7 and V is TRBV11-2, with unresolved D. The V gene lost 5 bases and the J gene lost 2 bases, with 7 bases spanning the gap. Germline-derived CDR1 and CDR2 are SGHAT and FQNNGV. CDR3 length equals 12 residues. The CDR3 protein is CASSRWTYEQYF. CDR3 DNA: TGTGCCAGCAGCCGCTGGACCTACGAGCAGTACTTC.

The V call is TRBV28, the J call TRBJ2-7; perhaps TRBD1 as D (5 bases). The CDR3 loop spans 12 amino acids. The V gene lost 5 bases and the J gene lost 1 base, with 6 bases spanning the gap. Germline assignment: CDR1 MDHEN and CDR2 SYDVKM. Here the CDR3 DNA reads TGTGCCAGCAGTGACAGATCCTACGAGCAGTACGTC. It yields the protein CASSDRSYEQYV.

CDR3 residues: CASSVVVAGGYNEQFF. CDR3 bases: TGTGCCAGCAGCGTAGTTGTAGCGGGGGGTTACAATGAGCAGTTCTTC. J is TRBJ2-1 and V is TRBV9, with 10 bases fitting TRBD2. The CDR3 length is 16 residues. V was pared by 0 bases and J by 4 bases, with 4 bases of the junction left unmatched. The germline CDR1 and CDR2 sequences are SGDLS and YYNGEE.

The J gene is TRBJ2-5, the V gene TRBV2; 16 nucleotides align to TRBD2. Germline V CDR1 and CDR2: SNHLY, FYNNEI. This CDR3 contains 18 residues. As DNA, the CDR3 is TGTACCTTCAGCACCGGGACTAGCGGGGGGGCCGGCCAAGAGACCCAGTACTTC. Translated, it gives CTFSTGTSGGAGQETQYF.

Points on this clonotype: One end of the junction varies from germline; a read error may be responsible. This chain connects TRBV6-5 to TRBJ2-3, with D maybe TRBD2 (6 bases). There are 17 residues in the CDR3. Germline CDR1 is MNHEY and CDR2 is SVGAGI. In DNA, the CDR3 is TGTGCCAACAGTTACTCGACGGTTGGAGGGCGTCCAGATACGCAGTATTTT. Amino acid sequence: CANSYSTVGGRPDTQYF.

V and J are TRBV7-9 and TRBJ1-1; D ambiguous. Trimming pared 5 bases from V and 4 bases from J, leaving 17 bases between. Germline CDR1 is SEHNR and CDR2 is FQNEAQ (reference sequence). CDR3 length: 15 amino acids. The CDR3 DNA follows: TGTGCCAGCAGCCCGATCGGCGGGGAGGTCACTGAAGCTTTCTTT. Residues: CASSPIGGEVTEAFF.

This clonotype has more than one count but fewer than ten. This chain uses TRBV6-4 with TRBJ2-3; no reliable D call. This CDR3 is 15 amino acids long. V was shortened by 0 bases and J by 2 bases, with 9 bases between the two germline ends. Germline lookup yields CDR1 MRHNA and CDR2 SNTAGT. CDR3 sequence reads: CASSDSGYPTDTQYF. The CDR3 DNA reads TGTGCCAGCAGTGACTCGGGCTACCCCACAGATACGCAGTATTTT.

This clonotype has more than one count but fewer than ten. For the CDR3, the DNA is TGTGCCAGCAGCTCCAACAGGGACACTGAAGCTTTCTTT. This translates into CASSSNRDTEAFF. The chain joins TRBV7-9 to TRBJ1-1; tentatively, D is TRBD1 (6 bases). The CDR3 has 13 residues. Trimming cost V 4 bases and J 3 bases, with 9 bases left between them. The V gene's germline CDR1 is SEHNR and CDR2 FQNEAQ (reference sequence). Supplemented by reference TRBV7-9 and TRBJ1-1, the full variable domain reads DTGVSQNPRHKITKRGQNVTFRCDPISEHNRLYWYRQTLGQGPEFLTYFQNEAQLEKSRLLSDRFSAERPKGSFSTLEIQRTEQGDSAMYLCASSSNRDTEAFFGQGTRLTVV.

At least ten counts were recorded for this clonotype. The gene calls are TRBV30 and TRBJ2-1, with 12 positions matching TRBD2. From germline, CDR1 is GTSNPN and CDR2 SVGIG (reference sequence). CDR3 length: 15 residues. After removal of 4 bases from V and 9 bases from J, the junction contained 10 bases not matched to a gene. The CDR3 DNA reads as TGTGCCTGGACCCGCGGACGACTAGCGGGGGCTGAGCAGTTCTTC. It encodes CAWTRGRLAGAEQFF.

The chain couples TRBV6-2 or TRBV6-3 to TRBJ1-1; unclear D gene. CDR1 and CDR2 from the germline V gene are MNHEY and SVGEGT. Trimming stripped 3 bases from V and 1 base from J, with 6 bases between. The length of the CDR3 is 13 residues. The chain's CDR3 is CASSYQQNTEAFF. The CDR3, as DNA: TGTGCCAGCAGTTATCAACAGAACACTGAAGCTTTCTTT.